The source of this TCR beta chain is a study of shared clonotypes between healthy human individuals. CD45RO-negative CD8 cells positively selected for CCR7 made up the naive population, which excluded terminally differentiated effector memory CD45RA+ cells. Germline V lookup: CDR1 MNHEY, CDR2 SMNVEV (reference sequence). This CDR3 has 13 residues. V shed 6 bases and J 9 bases; nucleotides not matched to a gene: 6. The protocol was immunoSEQ multiplex PCR, while the TCRdb copy is restricted to in-frame clones and leaves out a portion. The sample contains millions of clones, about 95% of which appear only once.

The TCR sequence derives from a man younger than 35 in good health. Sequenced input: naive CD8+ T cells sorted from blood. The rearrangement uses TRBV27 and TRBJ1-1; TRBD1 aligns across 11 bases. CDR3 DNA sequence: TGTGCCAGCAGCGGACAGGGGGCTCAGAAAGCTTTCTTT. Protein: CASSGQGAQKAFF.